This TCR beta chain was sequenced for a study of early T cells in non-severe SARS-CoV-2 infection. Study context: It was bulk RNA from unsorted whole blood that was sequenced, and the chains were unpaired.

Unique molecular identifier tags were affixed to discrete cDNA molecules. TCRdb passed the 5' RACE reads through MiXCR, listing each CDR3 protein once. This sample yields nearly 90,000 distinct CDR3 sequences, of which roughly an eighth are seen a single time; 5.5% to 8% belongs to the top ten. In germline, CDR1 is SGHVS, CDR2 FQNEAQ. The CDR3 covers 15 residues. The germline V and J ends were trimmed by 4 bases and 3 bases, with 15 bases remaining between them. This clonotype has only a few counts. The sequenced sample was whole blood. The chain couples TRBV7-8 to TRBJ1-2; D is undetermined. The TCR sequence derives from an adult who was a healthcare worker with PCR-confirmed SARS-CoV-2 infection or an uninfected control (not recorded which). Written as DNA, the CDR3 is TGTGCCAGCAGCTCCCGAACCCCAATGGACTATGGCTACACCTTC. It translates to CASSSRTPMDYGYTF.